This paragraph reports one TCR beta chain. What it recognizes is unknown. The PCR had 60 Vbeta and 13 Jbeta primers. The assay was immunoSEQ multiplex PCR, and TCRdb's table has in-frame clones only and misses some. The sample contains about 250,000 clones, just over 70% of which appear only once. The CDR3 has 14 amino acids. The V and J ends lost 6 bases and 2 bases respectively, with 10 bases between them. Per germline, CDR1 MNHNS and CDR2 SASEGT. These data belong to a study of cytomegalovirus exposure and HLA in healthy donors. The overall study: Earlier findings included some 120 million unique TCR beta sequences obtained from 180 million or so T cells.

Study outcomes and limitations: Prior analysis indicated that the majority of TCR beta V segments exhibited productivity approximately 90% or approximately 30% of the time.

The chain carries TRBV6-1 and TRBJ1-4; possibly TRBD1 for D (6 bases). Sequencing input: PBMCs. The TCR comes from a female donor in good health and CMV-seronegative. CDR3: CASRVRGTNEKLFF. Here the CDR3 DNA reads TGTGCCAGCAGGGTGAGGGGGACTAATGAAAAACTGTTTTTT.